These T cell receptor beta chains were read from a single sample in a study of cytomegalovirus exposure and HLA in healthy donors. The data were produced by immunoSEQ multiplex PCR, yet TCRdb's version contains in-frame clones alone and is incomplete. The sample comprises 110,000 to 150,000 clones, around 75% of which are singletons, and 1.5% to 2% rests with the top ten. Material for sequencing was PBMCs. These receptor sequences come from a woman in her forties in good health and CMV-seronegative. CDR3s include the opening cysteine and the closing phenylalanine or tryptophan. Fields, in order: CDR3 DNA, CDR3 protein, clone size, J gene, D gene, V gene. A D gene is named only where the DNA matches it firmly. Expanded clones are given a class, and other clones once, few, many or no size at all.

CDR3nt: TGTGCCAGCAGCCAAAACAGGGGGAACGCCGGGGAGCTGTTTTTT
CDR3aa: CASSQNRGNAGELFF
abundance: NA
j_gene: TRBJ2-2
d_gene: TRBD1
v_gene: TRBV14

CDR3nt: TGTGCCAGCCGACAGGGGGCTCGAAACACCATATATTTT
CDR3aa: CASRQGARNTIYF
abundance: NA
j_gene: TRBJ1-3
d_gene: TRBD1
v_gene: TRBV6-1

CDR3nt: TGTGCCAGTAGAGGGGACAGGGGGTCCACTAACTATGGCTACACCTTC
CDR3aa: CASRGDRGSTNYGYTF
abundance: NA
j_gene: TRBJ1-2
d_gene: TRBD1
v_gene: TRBV19

CDR3nt: TGTGCCAGCAGCTTAGACGAAGGGCAGGGTCGGTATGGCTACACCTTC
CDR3aa: CASSLDEGQGRYGYTF
abundance: NA
j_gene: TRBJ1-2
d_gene: NA
v_gene: TRBV7-2

CDR3nt: TGTGCCAGCAGCTTTGAGGGATCGGGCAGGGGAAGTGACTTCTTT
CDR3aa: CASSFEGSGRGSDFF
abundance: few
j_gene: TRBJ1-1
d_gene: NA
v_gene: TRBV5-4

CDR3nt: TGTGCCAGCAGCTTCGGAGGAAACAATGAGCAGTTCTTC
CDR3aa: CASSFGGNNEQFF
abundance: once
j_gene: TRBJ2-1
d_gene: NA
v_gene: TRBV13

CDR3nt: TGTGCCAGCAGCTTATCTGGGATGTTGGCCGGAGGCTATGGCTACACCTTC
CDR3aa: CASSLSGMLAGGYGYTF
abundance: NA
j_gene: TRBJ1-2
d_gene: NA
v_gene: TRBV7-6

CDR3nt: TGCGCCAGCAGCTTCAGGACAGGGGTTGATGAGCAGTTCTTC
CDR3aa: CASSFRTGVDEQFF
abundance: NA
j_gene: TRBJ2-1
d_gene: TRBD1
v_gene: TRBV5-1

CDR3nt: TGTGCCAGCAGTTTGAGGGGGTTCGGGTCTCGCGAGCAGTACTTC
CDR3aa: CASSLRGFGSREQYF
abundance: NA
j_gene: TRBJ2-7
d_gene: NA
v_gene: TRBV28

CDR3nt: TGTGCCAGCAGCGTCGCGGCTGCCAAGGACAATGAGCAGTTCTTC
CDR3aa: CASSVAAAKDNEQFF
abundance: NA
j_gene: TRBJ2-1
d_gene: NA
v_gene: TRBV4-2

CDR3nt: TGTGCCAGCAGCGACCCGGGACAGGCCTATGGCTACACCTTC
CDR3aa: CASSDPGQAYGYTF
abundance: NA
j_gene: TRBJ1-2
d_gene: TRBD1
v_gene: TRBV6-1

CDR3nt: TGTGCCTGGAGTGTAAATATTGGGCAGGGTGGAGAGCAGTACTTC
CDR3aa: CAWSVNIGQGGEQYF
abundance: NA
j_gene: TRBJ2-7
d_gene: NA
v_gene: TRBV30

CDR3nt: TGTGCCAGTAGTATAGAAGCCTGGCAGGGGCCAGCTCAGCCCCAGCATTTT
CDR3aa: CASSIEAWQGPAQPQHF
abundance: NA
j_gene: TRBJ1-5
d_gene: NA
v_gene: TRBV19

CDR3nt: TGTGCCATCAGCTTGGACAGGGCGGACTATGGCTACACCTTC
CDR3aa: CAISLDRADYGYTF
abundance: few
j_gene: TRBJ1-2
d_gene: TRBD1
v_gene: TRBV10-3

CDR3nt: TGTGCCAGCAGTGATCTTGGGACAGGGGGCATCTATGGCTACACCTTC
CDR3aa: CASSDLGTGGIYGYTF
abundance: few
j_gene: TRBJ1-2
d_gene: TRBD1
v_gene: TRBV6-4

CDR3nt: TGTGCCAGCAGTGAGGGGCGGCAGGGGTACACTGAAGCTTTCTTT
CDR3aa: CASSEGRQGYTEAFF
abundance: few
j_gene: TRBJ1-1
d_gene: NA
v_gene: TRBV2

CDR3nt: TGTGCCAGCAGCTTAGCGGGGACAGCCATGAACCTAAGGGGTGGCTACACCTTC
CDR3aa: CASSLAGTAMNLRGGYTF
abundance: NA
j_gene: TRBJ1-2
d_gene: TRBD1
v_gene: TRBV7-9

CDR3nt: TGCGCCAGCAGTGCCCGGGACAGATCCCCGAAGAAGTACTTC
CDR3aa: CASSARDRSPKKYF
abundance: NA
j_gene: TRBJ2-7
d_gene: TRBD1
v_gene: TRBV10-1

CDR3nt: TGTGCCAGCAGTAGACAGGGCTACAATGAGCAGTTCTTC
CDR3aa: CASSRQGYNEQFF
abundance: NA
j_gene: TRBJ2-1
d_gene: TRBD1
v_gene: TRBV27

CDR3nt: TGTGCCAGCAGTGTCGATCGGGTATCTGGGGAGACCCAGTACTTC
CDR3aa: CASSVDRVSGETQYF
abundance: NA
j_gene: TRBJ2-5
d_gene: NA
v_gene: TRBV2

CDR3nt: TGTGCCAGCAGCCATAGGGGCGGGAGGAAGCAAGAGACCCAGTACTTC
CDR3aa: CASSHRGGRKQETQYF
abundance: NA
j_gene: TRBJ2-5
d_gene: TRBD2
v_gene: TRBV7-9